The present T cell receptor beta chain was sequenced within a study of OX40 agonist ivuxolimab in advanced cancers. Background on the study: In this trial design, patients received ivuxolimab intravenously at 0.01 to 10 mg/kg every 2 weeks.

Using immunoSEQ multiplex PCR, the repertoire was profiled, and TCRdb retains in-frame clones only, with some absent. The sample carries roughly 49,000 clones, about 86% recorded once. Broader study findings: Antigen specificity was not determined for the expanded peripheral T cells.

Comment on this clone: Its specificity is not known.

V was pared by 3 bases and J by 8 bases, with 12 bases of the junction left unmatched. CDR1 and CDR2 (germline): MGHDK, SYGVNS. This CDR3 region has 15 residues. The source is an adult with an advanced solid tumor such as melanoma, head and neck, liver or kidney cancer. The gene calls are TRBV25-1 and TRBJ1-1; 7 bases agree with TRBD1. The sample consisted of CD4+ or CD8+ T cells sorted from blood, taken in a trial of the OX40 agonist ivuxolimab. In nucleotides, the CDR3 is TGTGCCAGCAGTGACTTTGCAGGCAGGGGGGCCGAAGCTTTCTTT. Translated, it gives CASSDFAGRGAEAFF.